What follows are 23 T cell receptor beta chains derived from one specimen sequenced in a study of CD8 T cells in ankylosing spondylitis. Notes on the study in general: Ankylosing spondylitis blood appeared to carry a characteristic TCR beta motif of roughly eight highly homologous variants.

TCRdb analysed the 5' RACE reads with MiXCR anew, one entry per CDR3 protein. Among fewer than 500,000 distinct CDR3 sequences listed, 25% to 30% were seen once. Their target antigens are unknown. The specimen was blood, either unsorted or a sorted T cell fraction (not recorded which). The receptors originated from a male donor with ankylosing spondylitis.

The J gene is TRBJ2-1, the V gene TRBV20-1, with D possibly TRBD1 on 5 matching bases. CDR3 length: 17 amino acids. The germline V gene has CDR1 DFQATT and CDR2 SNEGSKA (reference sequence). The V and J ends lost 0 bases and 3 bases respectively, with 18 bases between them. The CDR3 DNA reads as TGCAGTGCTAGAGATCTGTTCCGCTCCGACAGCTACAATGAGCAGTTCTTC. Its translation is CSARDLFRSDSYNEQFF.

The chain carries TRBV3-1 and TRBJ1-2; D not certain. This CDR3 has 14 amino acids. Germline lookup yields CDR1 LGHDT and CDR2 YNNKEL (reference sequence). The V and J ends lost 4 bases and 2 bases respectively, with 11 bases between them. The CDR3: CASSLRGRNYGYTF. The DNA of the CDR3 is TGTGCCAGCAGCCTGAGAGGGCGAAACTATGGCTACACCTTC.

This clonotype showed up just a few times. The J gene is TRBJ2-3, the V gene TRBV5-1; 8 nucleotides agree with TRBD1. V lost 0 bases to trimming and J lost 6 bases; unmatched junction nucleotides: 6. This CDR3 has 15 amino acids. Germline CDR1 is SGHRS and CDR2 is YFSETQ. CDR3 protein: CASSLDGRGLDTQYF. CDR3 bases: TGCGCCAGCAGCTTGGACGGCAGGGGGCTGGATACGCAGTATTTT.

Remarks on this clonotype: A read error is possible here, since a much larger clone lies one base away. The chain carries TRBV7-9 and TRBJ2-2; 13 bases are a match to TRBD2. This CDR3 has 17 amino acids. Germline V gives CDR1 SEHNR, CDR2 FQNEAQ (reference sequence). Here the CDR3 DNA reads TGTGCCAGCAGCTTGGGACTAGCGGGACCCGGGACCGGGGAGCTGCTTTTT. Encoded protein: CASSLGLAGPGTGELLF.

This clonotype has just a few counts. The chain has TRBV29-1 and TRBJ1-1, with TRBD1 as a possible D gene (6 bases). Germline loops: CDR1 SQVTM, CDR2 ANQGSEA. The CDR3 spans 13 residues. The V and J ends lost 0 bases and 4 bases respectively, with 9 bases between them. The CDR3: CSVEEGGRTEAFF. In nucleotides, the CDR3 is TGCAGCGTTGAAGAGGGGGGGCGCACTGAAGCTTTCTTT.

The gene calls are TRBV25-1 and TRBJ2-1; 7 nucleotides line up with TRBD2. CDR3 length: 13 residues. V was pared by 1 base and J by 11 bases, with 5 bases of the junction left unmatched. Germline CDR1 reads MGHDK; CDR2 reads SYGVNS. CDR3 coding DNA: TGTGCCAGCAGTGAATTTAGAGCGGGAAAGCAGTTCTTC. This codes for CASSEFRAGKQFF.

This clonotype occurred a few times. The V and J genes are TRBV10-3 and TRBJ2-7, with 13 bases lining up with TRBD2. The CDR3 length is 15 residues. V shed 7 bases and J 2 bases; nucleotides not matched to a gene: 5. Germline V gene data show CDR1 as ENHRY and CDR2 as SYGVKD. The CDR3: CAINRGLAGAYEQYF. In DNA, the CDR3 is TGTGCCATCAACCGTGGACTAGCGGGAGCCTACGAGCAGTACTTC.

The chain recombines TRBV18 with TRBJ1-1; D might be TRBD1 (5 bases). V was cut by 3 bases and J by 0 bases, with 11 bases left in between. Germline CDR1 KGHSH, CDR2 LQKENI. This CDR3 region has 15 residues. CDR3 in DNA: TGTGCCAGCTCACCGCCCAGGGCCATGAACACTGAAGCTTTCTTT. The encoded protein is CASSPPRAMNTEAFF.

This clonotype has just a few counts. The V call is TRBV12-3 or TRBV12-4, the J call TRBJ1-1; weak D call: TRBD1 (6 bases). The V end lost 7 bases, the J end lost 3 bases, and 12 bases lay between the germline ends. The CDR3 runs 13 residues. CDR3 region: CASKVTGYTEAFF. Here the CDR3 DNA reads TGTGCCAGCAAGGTGACAGGATACACTGAAGCTTTCTTT.

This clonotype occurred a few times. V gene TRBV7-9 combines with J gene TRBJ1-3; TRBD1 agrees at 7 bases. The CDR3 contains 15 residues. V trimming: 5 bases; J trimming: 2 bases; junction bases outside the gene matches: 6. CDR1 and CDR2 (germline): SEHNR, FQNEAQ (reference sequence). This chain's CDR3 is CASSLMTGPGNTIYF. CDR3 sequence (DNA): TGTGCCAGCAGCCTAATGACAGGGCCTGGAAACACCATATATTTT.

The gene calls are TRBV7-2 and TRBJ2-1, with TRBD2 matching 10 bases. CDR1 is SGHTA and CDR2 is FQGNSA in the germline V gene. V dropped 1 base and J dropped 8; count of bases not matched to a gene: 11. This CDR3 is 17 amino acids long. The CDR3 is CASSLVPSGRIMDEQFF. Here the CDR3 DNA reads TGTGCCAGCAGCTTAGTTCCTAGCGGGAGAATCATGGATGAGCAGTTCTTC.

The CDR3 nucleotides read TGTGCCAGCAGCCCCCCGGGACTAGCTTTGTACGTC. It codes for CASSPPGLALYV. This rearrangement joins TRBV7-9 to TRBJ2-7, with 9 bases matching TRBD2. J lost 12 bases, V lost 5 bases, and 8 bases had no gene match. CDR3 length: 12 residues. The germline gives CDR1 SEHNR, CDR2 FQNEAQ (reference sequence).

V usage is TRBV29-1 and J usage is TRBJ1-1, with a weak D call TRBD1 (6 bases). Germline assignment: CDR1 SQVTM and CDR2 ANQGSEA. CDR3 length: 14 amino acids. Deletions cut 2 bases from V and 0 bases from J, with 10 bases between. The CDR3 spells CSVERGTMNTEAFF. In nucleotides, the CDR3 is TGCAGCGTTGAAAGGGGGACCATGAACACTGAAGCTTTCTTT.

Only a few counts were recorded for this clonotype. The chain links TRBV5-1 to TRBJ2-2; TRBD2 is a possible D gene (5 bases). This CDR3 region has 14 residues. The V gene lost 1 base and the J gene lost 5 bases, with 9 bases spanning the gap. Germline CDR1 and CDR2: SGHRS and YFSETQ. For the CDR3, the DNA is TGCGCCAGCAGCTTGCCGGGAAATACCGGGGAGCTGTTTTTT. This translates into CASSLPGNTGELFF.

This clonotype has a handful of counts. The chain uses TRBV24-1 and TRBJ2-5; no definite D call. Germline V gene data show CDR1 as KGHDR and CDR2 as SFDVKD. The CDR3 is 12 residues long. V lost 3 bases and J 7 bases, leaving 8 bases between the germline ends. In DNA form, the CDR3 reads TGTGCCACCAGTGATCTCCCTCGGACCCAGTACTTC. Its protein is CATSDLPRTQYF.

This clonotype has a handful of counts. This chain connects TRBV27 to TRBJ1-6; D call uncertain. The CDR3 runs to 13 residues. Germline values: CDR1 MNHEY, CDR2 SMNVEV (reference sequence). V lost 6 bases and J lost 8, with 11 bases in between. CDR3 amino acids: CASRTLVDSPLHF. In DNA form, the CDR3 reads TGTGCCAGCAGGACGCTAGTTGATTCACCCCTCCACTTT.

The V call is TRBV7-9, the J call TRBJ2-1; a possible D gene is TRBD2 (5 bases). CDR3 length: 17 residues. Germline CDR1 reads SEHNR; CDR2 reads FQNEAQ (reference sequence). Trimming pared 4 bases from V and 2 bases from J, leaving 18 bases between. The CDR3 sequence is CASSSNGDTGAYNEQFF. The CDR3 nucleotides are TGTGCCAGCAGCTCTAACGGGGATACCGGGGCCTACAATGAGCAGTTCTTC. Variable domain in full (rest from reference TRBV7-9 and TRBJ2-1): DTGVSQNPRHKITKRGQNVTFRCDPISEHNRLYWYRQTLGQGPEFLTYFQNEAQLEKSRLLSDRFSAERPKGSFSTLEIQRTEQGDSAMYLCASSSNGDTGAYNEQFFGPGTRLTVL.

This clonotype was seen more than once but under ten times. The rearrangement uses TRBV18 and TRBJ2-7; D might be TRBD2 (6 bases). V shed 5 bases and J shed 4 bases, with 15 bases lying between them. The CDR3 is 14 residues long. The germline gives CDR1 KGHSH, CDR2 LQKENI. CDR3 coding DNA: TGTGCCAGCTCAAACTTAGCGGACCCATACGAGCAGTACTTC. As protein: CASSNLADPYEQYF.

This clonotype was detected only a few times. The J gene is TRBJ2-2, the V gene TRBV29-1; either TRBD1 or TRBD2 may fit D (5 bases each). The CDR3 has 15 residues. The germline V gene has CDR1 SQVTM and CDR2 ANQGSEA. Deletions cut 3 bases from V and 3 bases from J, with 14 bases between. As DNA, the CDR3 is TGCAGCGTTGATGCCGATAGGGGAGACACCGGGGAGCTGTTTTTT. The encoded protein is CSVDADRGDTGELFF.

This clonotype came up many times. The CDR3 loop is CASSSPGQGNTGELFF. CDR3 nucleotide sequence: TGCGCCAGCAGTTCCCCGGGACAGGGAAACACCGGGGAGCTGTTTTTT. The chain links TRBV5-1 to TRBJ2-2; 9 bases map to TRBD1. Germline V gives CDR1 SGHRS, CDR2 YFSETQ. With V trimmed by 5 bases and J by 2 bases, 7 bases remained unmatched. The CDR3 loop spans 16 amino acids.

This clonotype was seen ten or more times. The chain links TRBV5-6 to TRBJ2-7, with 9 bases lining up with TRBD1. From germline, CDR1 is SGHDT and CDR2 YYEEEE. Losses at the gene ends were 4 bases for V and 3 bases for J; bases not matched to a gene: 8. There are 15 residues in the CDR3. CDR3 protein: CASSRGQGRDYEQYF. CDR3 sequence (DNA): TGTGCCAGCAGCCGGGGACAGGGACGGGACTACGAGCAGTACTTC.

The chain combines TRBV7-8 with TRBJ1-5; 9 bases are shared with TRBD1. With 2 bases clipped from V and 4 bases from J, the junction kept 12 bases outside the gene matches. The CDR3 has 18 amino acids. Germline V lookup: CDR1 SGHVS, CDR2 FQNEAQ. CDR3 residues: CASSLTYGDRVRNQPQHF. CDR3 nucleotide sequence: TGTGCCAGCAGCTTAACTTATGGGGACAGGGTCAGGAATCAGCCCCAGCATTTT.

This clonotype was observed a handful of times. The DNA of the CDR3 is TGCAGTGCCCTCAGGGGAGGGGGTATTACTGAAGCTTTCTTT. Translated: CSALRGGGITEAFF. This chain links TRBV20-1 with TRBJ1-1; possibly TRBD1 for D (6 bases). The CDR3 covers 14 residues. Germline values: CDR1 DFQATT, CDR2 SNEGSKA (reference sequence). V lost 6 bases and J lost 5, with 19 bases in between.